This T cell receptor (beta chain) was identified during a study of T cells after yellow fever vaccination (dated by TCRdb to between 2017 and 2020). Background on the whole study: Libraries from fractions with low cell numbers were prepared with the SMART-Seq v4 Ultra Low Input RNA kit. Two healthy male donors, one aged 18 to 30 and one aged 30 to 39 years, were included in the cohort. To follow T-cell clones before and after both primary and booster YFV17D yellow fever vaccination, bulk TCR alpha and beta repertoires underwent longitudinal sequencing. Blood samples were taken at several timepoints before and after primary and secondary immunization, and bulk PBMC replicates and cell subsets were isolated. Summary of the overall study and its limitations: Most clones expanded after primary vaccination (around 96% of CD4 and around 88% of CD8) were re-detected after the booster, suggesting that broad memory maintenance occurred. The secondary T-cell response was found to be weaker but faster than the primary response, with a peak reached on day 5 rather than on day 15. Because abundant contaminating clonotypes from the bulk population could be contained in FACS-sorted repertoires, computational filtering was required. Because only a couple of donors were included in the study, the extent to which the findings can be generalized is limited. A small share of clonotypes occurred in both CD4 and CD8 compartments, likely arising from convergent recombination.

Interpreted using the paper, the treatment or condition label stands for: live attenuated yellow fever vaccine strain. At each blood-draw timepoint, two biological replicates of bulk PBMCs were collected. PBMCs were isolated from peripheral blood using a standard Ficoll-Paque protocol. RNA was extracted with TriZol from bulk PBMCs, CD4 and CD8 fractions, and dextramer-positive and dextramer-negative fractions. The germline ends are 22 bases apart after V is trimmed by 6 bases and J by 4 bases. The cysteine opens and the phenylalanine closes a CDR3 of 17 amino acids. Just CDR3 DNA is preserved here, 51 bases in frame from base 1. As regards this clonotype: No cognate antigen has been identified for it. Base qualities are not recorded, but no much larger clone differs from it by a single base.

Synthesis of TCR cDNA relied on 5'RACE template switching, a step that introduced a universal primer site along with unique molecular identifiers. Priming of cDNA synthesis was performed from both the TCR alpha and TCR beta constant segments. Library amplification used two PCR steps, and the second PCR step added sample barcodes and sequencing adapters. Sequencing of libraries was performed on Illumina HiSeq 2500 (2x100 bp) or NovaSeq (2x150 bp). On the study's bioinformatics: Demultiplexing of reads and collapsing into UMI consensus sequences were performed with MIGEC, and V(D)J alignment was carried out with MiXCR. Clonotypes responding to the vaccine were identified with edgeR on replicate PBMC samples, with the criteria of FDR below 0.01 and a log2 fold change above 5 up to day 15. Each bulk clonotype was labeled CD4 or CD8 based on which sequenced repertoire, CD4 or CD8, contained the clonotype at higher abundance. TCRdb reworked the public reads: Q25 trimming with fastp, MiXCR clone assembly, productive beta chains retained. Every distinct CDR3 protein forms one entry, paired with its most common genes and DNA. In this record, the V and J calls reflect TCRdb's handling and not the investigators' own analysis. For this sample the table gives 450,000 to 550,000 distinct CDR3 sequences, of which just over 20% were detected only once. The leading ten clones occupy about 16% of the sample.

The clonotype originates from a young man who received the YFV17D yellow fever vaccine. The chain is made from TRBV12-3 or TRBV12-4 and TRBJ2-1, with an unclear D gene assignment. Source: PBMCs, taken less than 25 days after the first yellow fever vaccination. The CDR3 protein is CASSPGEQSWVYNEQFF. The bases read TGTGCCAGCAGCCCCGGTGAACAGAGTTGGGTGTACAATGAGCAGTTCTTC.